What follows are 21 T cell receptor beta chains derived from one specimen sequenced in a study of blood T cell repertoires in COVID-19. The data were produced by immunoSEQ multiplex PCR, yet TCRdb's version contains in-frame clones alone and is incomplete. The table includes about 24,000 clones, around 88% detected once. The sequenced sample consisted of peripheral blood. The receptors stem from a human donor with active COVID-19. The donor label of this sample is uncertain.

This clone has only one observation. The chain has TRBV6-4 and TRBJ2-3; a weak D match, TRBD2 (5 bases). CDR1 is MRHNA, CDR2 SNTAGT, per germline. Between the trimmed V and J ends, which lost 3 bases and 3 bases, there was a span of 10 bases. There are 14 residues in the CDR3. CDR3 bases: TGTGCCAGCAGTGAAGGAGCGGATACAGATACGCAGTATTTT. It encodes CASSEGADTDTQYF.

The genes are TRBV7-2 and TRBJ1-1; D is undetermined. Germline V gene lookup returns CDR1 SGHTA and CDR2 FQGNSA. The CDR3 is made up of 14 amino acids. The V end lost 1 base, the J end lost 3 bases, and 9 bases lay between the germline ends. The CDR3 DNA reads as TGTGCCAGCAGCTTAGTGCCAGGATACACTGAAGCTTTCTTT. Residues: CASSLVPGYTEAFF.

The CDR3 spells CASSQARTTLARQPLHF. The DNA for the CDR3 is TGCGCCAGCAGCCAAGCCCGAACGACCCTCGCCAGGCAACCCCTCCACTTT. V usage is TRBV4-1 and J usage is TRBJ1-6, with D unclear. The CDR3 length is 17 residues. The ends were cut back, 1 base at V and 12 bases at J, with 22 bases in the middle. Per germline, CDR1 MGHRA and CDR2 YSYEKL.

This clone was counted a single time. The chain has TRBV28 and TRBJ2-7; 10 bases are a match to TRBD2. V was pared by 8 bases and J by 3 bases, with 7 bases of the junction left unmatched. Looked up from germline, CDR1 is MDHEN and CDR2 is SYDVKM. The CDR3 is 14 amino acids. CDR3 nucleotide sequence: TGTGCCAGCTCACTTCGGACTAGCGGCTACGAGCAGTACTTC. It encodes CASSLRTSGYEQYF. Full variable domain (rest looked up from reference TRBV28 and TRBJ2-7): DVKVTQSSRYLVKRTGEKVFLECVQDMDHENMFWYRQDPGLGLRLIYFSYDVKMKEKGDIPEGYSVSREKKERFSLILESASTNQTSMYLCASSLRTSGYEQYFGPGTRLTVT.

The genes are TRBV7-3 and TRBJ2-7; 11 nucleotides match TRBD1. Trimming removed 0 bases from V and 2 bases from J; junction bases left unmatched: 6. This CDR3 region has 17 residues. Germline values: CDR1 SGHTA, CDR2 FQGTGA. This CDR3 is CASSLTHGQGAPYEQYF. In nucleotides, the CDR3 is TGTGCCAGCAGCTTAACCCACGGACAGGGGGCCCCCTACGAGCAGTACTTC.

The chain recombines TRBV12-3 or TRBV12-4 with TRBJ2-7; D gene uncertain. V shed 3 bases and J shed 3 bases, with 9 bases lying between them. The CDR3 is 13 residues long. In DNA form, the CDR3 reads TGTGCCAGCAGTTTTTCGGTAAACTACGAGCAGTACTTC. Protein: CASSFSVNYEQYF.

The rearrangement joins TRBV5-1 to TRBJ2-7, with TRBD2 matching 13 bases. J was trimmed by 5 bases and V by 4 bases; bases with no gene match: 9. This CDR3 has 16 amino acids. The germline gives CDR1 SGHRS, CDR2 YFSETQ. CDR3 protein: CASSPGLAGVINEQYF. In nucleotides, the CDR3 is TGCGCCAGCAGCCCTGGACTAGCGGGAGTGATAAACGAGCAGTACTTC. The full variable domain, its missing parts supplied by reference TRBV5-1 and TRBJ2-7, is KAGVTQTPRYLIKTRGQQVTLSCSPISGHRSVSWYQQTPGQGLQFLFEYFSETQRNKGNFPGRFSGRQFSNSRSEMNVSTLELGDSALYLCASSPGLAGVINEQYFGPGTRLTVT.

The V gene is TRBV3-1 (or the pseudogene TRBV3-2), the J gene TRBJ2-5; TRBD2 matches at 10 bases. With V trimmed by 2 bases and J by 5 bases, 5 bases remained unmatched. The CDR3 sequence is 15 residues long. The germline V gene encodes CDR1 LGHDT and CDR2 YNNKEL (reference sequence). The CDR3 protein is CASSQLSGRSETQYF. CDR3 nucleotides: TGTGCCAGCAGCCAACTTAGCGGGAGGTCGGAGACCCAGTACTTC.

The genes are TRBV19 and TRBJ2-3, with D perhaps matching TRBD1 (5 bases). This CDR3 comprises 13 residues. CDR1 and CDR2 from the germline V gene are LNHDA and SQIVND (reference sequence). V shed 1 base and J shed 5 bases, with 7 bases lying between them. The CDR3 reads CASSIGQGDTQYF. The CDR3 nucleotides are TGTGCCAGTAGTATAGGGCAGGGAGATACGCAGTATTTT.

This rearrangement joins TRBV19 to TRBJ1-2; 10 nucleotides align to TRBD1. The J segment lost 5 bases and the V segment lost 6 bases, leaving 9 bases of the junction unmatched. The CDR3 has 15 amino acids. CDR1 and CDR2 from the germline V gene are LNHDA and SQIVND (reference sequence). The CDR3 region has the DNA TGTGCCAGTAGGGTCGGACAGGGGGATCGGTATGGCTACACCTTC. As protein: CASRVGQGDRYGYTF.

V is TRBV4-1 and J is TRBJ2-7; 7 nucleotides agree with TRBD1. The ends lost 0 bases at V and 5 bases at J; junction bases unmatched: 7. This CDR3 has 15 residues. Germline V gene sequence: CDR1 MGHRA, CDR2 YSYEKL. The CDR3 protein is CASSQEEGQYDEQYF. DNA of the CDR3: TGCGCCAGCAGCCAAGAAGAGGGACAGTACGACGAGCAGTACTTC.

The chain links TRBV4-1 to TRBJ2-7, with D possibly TRBD1 on 6 matching bases. From germline, CDR1 is MGHRA and CDR2 YSYEKL. This CDR3 has 14 residues. Trimming removed 3 bases from V and 6 bases from J, with 15 bases in between. Here the CDR3 reads CASSHPDRRGEQYF. The CDR3 coding sequence is TGCGCCAGCAGCCACCCGGACAGACGCGGCGAGCAGTACTTC.

The CDR3 DNA is TGCGCCAGCAGAGAGGCGGGGGTGAACACCGGGGAGCTGTTTTTT. Protein sequence: CASREAGVNTGELFF. The genes are TRBV5-1 and TRBJ2-2, with 7 bases lining up with TRBD2. The CDR3 totals 15 residues. CDR1 and CDR2 (germline): SGHRS, YFSETQ. J was trimmed by 1 base and V by 5 bases; bases with no gene match: 5.

The chain uses TRBV2 and TRBJ2-6; maybe TRBD1 (5 bases). The CDR3 covers 17 residues. V was cut by 7 bases and J by 0 bases, with 16 bases left in between. Germline V CDR1 and CDR2: SNHLY, FYNNEI. The CDR3 DNA follows: TGTGCCAGCACTGTGGGCAGGGCAACCTCTGGGGCCAACGTCCTGACTTTC. This translates into CASTVGRATSGANVLTF.

This sequence joins TRBV7-6 and TRBJ2-7; TRBD2 agrees at 8 bases. CDR3 length equals 15 residues. Losses at the gene ends were 5 bases for V and 1 base for J; bases not matched to a gene: 7. Germline V gene lookup returns CDR1 SGHVS and CDR2 FNYEAQ. CDR3 in DNA: TGTGCCAGCAGCCCGGGGGGGGGCTTATCCTACGAGCAGTACTTC. Translated, it gives CASSPGGGLSYEQYF.

The chain recombines TRBV12-3 or TRBV12-4 with TRBJ1-2; TRBD1 aligns across 7 bases. The length of the CDR3 is 13 residues. With V trimmed by 5 bases and J by 4 bases, 4 bases remained unmatched. The CDR3 DNA is TGTGCCAGCAGTCTAGGGGGCACCTATGGCTACACCTTC. This translates into CASSLGGTYGYTF.

The V and J genes are TRBV7-9 and TRBJ1-4; possible D gene TRBD1, 5 bases. The germline gives CDR1 SEHNR, CDR2 FQNEAQ (reference sequence). This CDR3 has 16 residues. Trimming took off 1 base at V and 5 bases at J, with 14 bases between the two ends. CDR3 sequence reads: CASSLGAGQVNEKLFF. The DNA of the CDR3 is TGTGCCAGCAGCTTAGGCGCAGGGCAAGTCAATGAAAAACTGTTTTTT.

The chain carries TRBV5-4 and TRBJ2-1; D gene uncertain. The germline V gene encodes CDR1 SGHNT and CDR2 YYREEE (reference sequence). CDR3 length: 15 residues. V lost 0 bases, J lost 0 bases, and 7 bases lay in between. CDR3 region: CASSLDFFSYNEQFF. CDR3 sequence (DNA): TGTGCCAGCAGCTTGGACTTTTTCTCCTACAATGAGCAGTTCTTC.

The rearrangement joins TRBV6-1 to TRBJ1-5; 7 bases are shared with TRBD1. V lost 1 base and J lost 11; bases outside the gene matches: 5. The CDR3 is made up of 13 amino acids. CDR1 and CDR2 (germline): MNHNS, SASEGT. CDR3 in DNA: TGTGCCAGCAGTGAAGAGGACAGGTCGACCCAGCATTTT. Translated: CASSEEDRSTQHF.

This clone was counted once. The V call is TRBV6-6, the J call TRBJ2-1, with TRBD2 as a possible D gene (5 bases). CDR1 and CDR2 from the germline V gene are MNHNY and SVGAGI (reference sequence). The V and J ends lost 11 bases and 5 bases respectively, with 16 bases between them. The CDR3 has 13 amino acids. This CDR3 is CASRGSSDNEQFF. In DNA, the CDR3 is TGTGCCTCTCGAGGGTCCTCAGACAATGAGCAGTTCTTC.

The J gene is TRBJ2-1, the V gene TRBV9; TRBD2 matches 10 bases. V was clipped by 4 bases and J by 4 bases; unmatched bases: 5. The CDR3 length is 15 residues. Looked up from germline, CDR1 is SGDLS and CDR2 is YYNGEE. CDR3 DNA sequence: TGTGCCAGCAGCACCACTAGCGGGGCTTACAATGAGCAGTTCTTC. Translation gives CASSTTSGAYNEQFF.